One and the same sample provided the 6 T cell receptor beta chains below, sequenced in a study of blood T cells in healthy people across ages (dated by TCRdb to about 2015). The library relied on 5' RACE. Data came from an Illumina HiSeq 2500. The second PCR ran for about 6 to 12 cycles and used a J-beta primer mix along with a sample-barcoded 5' primer. TCRdb redid the processing of the public reads, applying fastp at Q25 and MiXCR, and retained in-frame beta chains. Rows with a matching CDR3 protein are joined into one entry that keeps the most common DNA and genes. The sample data list 730,000 or so distinct CDR3 sequences, and roughly two fifths of these were observed just once. The ten largest clones add up to around 30% of the sample. Source material: blood. The receptors stem from an elderly man in good health.

V and J are TRBV20-1 and TRBJ2-7; D gene ambiguous. The CDR3 totals 15 residues. CDR1 is DFQATT and CDR2 is SNEGSKA in the germline V gene (reference sequence). Trimming left V 8 bases short and J 7 bases short, with 27 bases between. CDR3 DNA sequence: TGCAGTCCTCGCGACGATCCGTCCTCCTACAATGAGCAGTACTTC. Amino acids: CSPRDDPSSYNEQYF.

V gene TRBV7-2 combines with J gene TRBJ2-5; perhaps TRBD2 as D (7 bases). V dropped 5 bases and J dropped 11 bases, with 18 bases sitting between them. CDR1 and CDR2 from the germline V gene are SGHTA and FQGNSA. The length of the CDR3 is 13 residues. CDR3 in amino acids: CASSVLDRREQYF. CDR3 in DNA: TGTGCCAGCAGCGTACTTGACAGGCGGGAGCAGTACTTC.

V and J are TRBV7-2 and TRBJ2-7; 11 nucleotides line up with TRBD2. Trimming at V came to 8 bases and at J to 2 bases, leaving 2 bases not matched to a gene. This CDR3 contains 13 residues. CDR1 and CDR2 (germline): SGHTA, FQGNSA. The CDR3 nucleotides are TGTGCCAGCGGGACTAGCGGAACCTACGAGCAGTACTTC. This codes for CASGTSGTYEQYF.

Only one count was recorded for this clonotype. Just one base apart from a much larger clone, this may be a read error. The chain couples TRBV7-9 to TRBJ1-2, with no clear D. The CDR3 runs to 14 residues. The germline V and J ends were trimmed by 5 bases and 5 bases, with 15 bases remaining between them. CDR1 is SEHNR, CDR2 FQNEAQ, per germline (reference sequence). CDR3 protein: CASSAIQNLYGYTF. DNA of the CDR3: TGTGCCAGCAGCGCAATACAGAACCTTTATGGCTACACCTTC.

This clonotype was seen only once. This sequence joins TRBV5-1 and TRBJ2-7; tentative D call: TRBD1 (6 bases). The germline CDR1 and CDR2 sequences are SGHRS and YFSETQ. The CDR3 length is 14 residues. Trimming cost V 4 bases and J 7 bases, with 18 bases left between them. CDR3 bases: TGCGCCAGCAGCGTGGGGGACAAGATCGGGGAGCAGTACTTC. Its translation is CASSVGDKIGEQYF.

The CDR3 protein is CAISADGIYGYTF. Written as DNA, the CDR3 is TGTGCCATCAGTGCGGACGGGATTTATGGCTACACCTTC. The gene calls are TRBV10-3 and TRBJ1-2; D is ambiguous. This CDR3 has 13 residues. V was cut by 4 bases and J by 5 bases, with 11 bases left in between. Germline V gene sequence: CDR1 ENHRY, CDR2 SYGVKD.